The clone carrying this T cell receptor (beta chain) was recorded many times. This sample's TCRbeta library carried unique molecular identifier barcodes. TCRdb processed the PCR reads anew with MiXCR; each CDR3 protein has one entry. The table lists hundreds of thousands of distinct CDR3 sequences, approximately 15% of them singletons. This sample was included in a study of T-cell reconstitution after alpha-beta-depleted transplantation in children. The CDR3 runs to 14 residues. V was cut by 1 base and J by 3 bases, with 7 bases left in between. CDR1 is WSHSY and CDR2 is SAAADI in the germline V gene.

This receptor was obtained from a human donor who donated a stem cell graft to a child with acute myeloid leukemia. The sequencing used PBMCs from the stem cell graft donor, collected from the stem cell graft. The chain has TRBV10-2 and TRBJ1-3, with D hard to call. For the CDR3, the DNA is TGCGCCAGCAGTGAGTGGGCAGATGGAAACACCATATATTTT. Its translation: CASSEWADGNTIYF.